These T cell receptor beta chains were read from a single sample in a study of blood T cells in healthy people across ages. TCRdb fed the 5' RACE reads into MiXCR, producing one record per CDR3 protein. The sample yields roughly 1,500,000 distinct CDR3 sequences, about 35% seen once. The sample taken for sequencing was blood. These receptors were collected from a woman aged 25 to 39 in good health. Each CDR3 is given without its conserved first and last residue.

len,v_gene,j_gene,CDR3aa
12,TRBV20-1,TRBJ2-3,SARNYRVSDTQY
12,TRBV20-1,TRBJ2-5,SASRGGYQETQY
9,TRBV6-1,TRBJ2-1,ASEGRNEQF
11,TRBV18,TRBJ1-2,ASSGQEFYGYT
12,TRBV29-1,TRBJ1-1,SAGQTVRRTEAF
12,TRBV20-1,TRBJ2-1,SAVAGATYNEQF
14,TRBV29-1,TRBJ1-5,SVLEDRGVTGQPQH
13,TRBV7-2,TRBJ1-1,ASSLAFGGLTEAF
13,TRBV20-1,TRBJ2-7,SARGATSGSYEQY
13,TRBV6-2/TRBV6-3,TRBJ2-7,ASSYFLLAGAEQY
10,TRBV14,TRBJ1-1,ASSLQHTEAF
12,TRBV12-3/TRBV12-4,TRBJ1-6,ASSPGQGASPLH
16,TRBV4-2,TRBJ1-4,ASSQDGSGLATNEKLF
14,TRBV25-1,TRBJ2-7,ASSEVGGTGFDEQY
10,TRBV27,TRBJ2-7,ASSDNSREQY
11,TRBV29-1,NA,SVEGRIAETQY
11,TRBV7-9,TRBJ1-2,ASSPGERYGYT
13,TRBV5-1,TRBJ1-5,ASSLGENSNQPQH
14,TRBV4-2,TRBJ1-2,ASSQAGQGAYEGYT
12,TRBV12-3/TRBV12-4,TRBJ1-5,ASRAGYSNQPQH
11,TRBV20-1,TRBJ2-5,SAPWGGVETQY
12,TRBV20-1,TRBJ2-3,SAPEVAVPDTQY
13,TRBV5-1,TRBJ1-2,ASSLEGASFYGYT
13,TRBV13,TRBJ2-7,ASSTQTGRDYEQY
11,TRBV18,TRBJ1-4,ASSPGGNEKLF
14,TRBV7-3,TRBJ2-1,ASSLSGTYAYNEQF
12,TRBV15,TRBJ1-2,ATSRARQDYGYT
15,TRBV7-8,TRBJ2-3,ASSLHRVRPSTDTQY
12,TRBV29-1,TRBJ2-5,SVEVAGPPETQY
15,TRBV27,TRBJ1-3,ASSPTTKGAGGNTIY